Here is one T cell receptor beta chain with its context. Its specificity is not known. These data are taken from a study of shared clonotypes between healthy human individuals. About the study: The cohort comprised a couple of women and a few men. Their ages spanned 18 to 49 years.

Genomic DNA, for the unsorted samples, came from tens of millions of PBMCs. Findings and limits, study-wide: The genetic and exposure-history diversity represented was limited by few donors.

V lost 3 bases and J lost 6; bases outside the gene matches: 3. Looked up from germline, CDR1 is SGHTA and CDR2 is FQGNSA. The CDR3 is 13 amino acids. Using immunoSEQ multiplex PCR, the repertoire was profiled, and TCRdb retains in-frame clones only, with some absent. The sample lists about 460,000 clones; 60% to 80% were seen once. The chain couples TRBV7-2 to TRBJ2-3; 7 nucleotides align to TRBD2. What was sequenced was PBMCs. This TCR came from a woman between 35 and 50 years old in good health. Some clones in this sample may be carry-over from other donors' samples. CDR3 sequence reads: CASSFGGSDTQYF. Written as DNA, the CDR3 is TGTGCCAGCAGCTTCGGCGGGAGCGATACGCAGTATTTT.